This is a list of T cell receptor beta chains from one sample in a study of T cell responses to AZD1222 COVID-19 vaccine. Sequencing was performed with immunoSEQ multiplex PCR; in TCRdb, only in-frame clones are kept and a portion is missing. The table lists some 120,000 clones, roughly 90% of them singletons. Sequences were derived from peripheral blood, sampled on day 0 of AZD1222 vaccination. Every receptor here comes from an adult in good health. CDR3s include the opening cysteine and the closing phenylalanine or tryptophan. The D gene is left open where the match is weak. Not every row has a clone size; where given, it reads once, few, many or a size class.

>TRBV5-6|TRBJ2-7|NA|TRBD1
TGTGCCAGCAGCTTTCAGGGGGCCCTCGAGCAGTACTTC
CASSFQGALEQYF
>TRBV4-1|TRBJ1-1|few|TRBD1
TGCGCCAGCAGCCAAGCCCCGGACAGGGGTGCTGAAGCTTTCTTT
CASSQAPDRGAEAFF
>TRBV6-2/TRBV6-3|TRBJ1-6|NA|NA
TGTGCCAGCAGTTACGCTTTGACAGGCCGGTCACCCCTCCACTTT
CASSYALTGRSPLHF
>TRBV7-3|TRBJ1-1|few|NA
TGTGCCAGCAGCCCATACGGGGGAGGTCTCACTGAAGCTTTCTTT
CASSPYGGGLTEAFF
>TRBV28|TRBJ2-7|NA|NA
TGTGCCAGCAGTTTCTCTCGCTACGAGCAGTACTTC
CASSFSRYEQYF
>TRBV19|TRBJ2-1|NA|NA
TGTGCCAGTAGTATAGATGGTTTCCCAAGCTCCTACAATGAGCAGTTCTTC
CASSIDGFPSSYNEQFF
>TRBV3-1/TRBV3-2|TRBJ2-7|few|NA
TGTGCCAGCAGCCATGACAGGCCCGCCGGTCGCATTTTCGCGGACGAGCAGTACTTC
CASSHDRPAGRIFADEQYF
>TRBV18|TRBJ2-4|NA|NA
TGTGCCAGCTCACCAGAAATCGGCCCCTGGGACATTCAGTACTTC
CASSPEIGPWDIQYF
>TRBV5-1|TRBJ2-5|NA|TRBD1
TGCGCCAGCAGCTCTACGACAGGGGGCCAAGAGACCCAGTACTTC
CASSSTTGGQETQYF
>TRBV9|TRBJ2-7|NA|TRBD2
TGTGCCAGCAGCCCATGGGGAGGGGACGAGCAGTACTTC
CASSPWGGDEQYF
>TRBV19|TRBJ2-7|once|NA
TGTGCCAGCGGACTTAGCTCCTACGAGCAGTACTTC
CASGLSSYEQYF
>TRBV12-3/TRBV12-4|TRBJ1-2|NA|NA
TGTGCCAGCAGTTTGCGTGACAAGGATGGCTACACCTTC
CASSLRDKDGYTF
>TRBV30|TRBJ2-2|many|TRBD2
TGTGCCTGGACTCTAGCGGGACTCCTGAACACCGGGGAGCTGTTTTTT
CAWTLAGLLNTGELFF
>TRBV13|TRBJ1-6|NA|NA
TGTGCCAGCAGCTTGATCGGGGGGCGCTTTAGTAATTCACCCCTCCACTTT
CASSLIGGRFSNSPLHF
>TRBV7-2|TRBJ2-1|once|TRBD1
TGTGCCAGCAGCCCGACCACCGGGACAGGGGCCAATGAGCAGTTCTTC
CASSPTTGTGANEQFF
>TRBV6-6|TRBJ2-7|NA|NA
TGTGCCAGCAGTTCCGGGACGTTCTCCTACGAGCAGTACTTC
CASSSGTFSYEQYF
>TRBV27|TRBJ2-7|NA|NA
TGTGCCAGCAGTTTCTTTCACGTCGGGGCGCCCTACGAGCAGTACTTC
CASSFFHVGAPYEQYF
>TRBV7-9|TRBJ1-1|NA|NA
TGTGCCAGCTTCAGCAGAAACACTGAAGCTTTCTTT
CASFSRNTEAFF
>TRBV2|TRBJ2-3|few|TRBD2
TGTGCCAGCACTCCAAGACTAGCGGGGGTGGATACGCAGTATTTT
CASTPRLAGVDTQYF
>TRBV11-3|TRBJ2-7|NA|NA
TGTGCCAGCAGCCGTAGGGACGGAAACTACGAGCAGTACTTC
CASSRRDGNYEQYF
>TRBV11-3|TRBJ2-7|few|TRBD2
TGTGCCAGCAGCTTAGATTCGGGACTAGTATATCCCTACGAGCAGTACTTC
CASSLDSGLVYPYEQYF
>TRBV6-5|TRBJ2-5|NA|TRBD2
TGTGCCAGCTCTCCGGACGGGGGGAGGGAGACCCAGTACTTC
CASSPDGGRETQYF
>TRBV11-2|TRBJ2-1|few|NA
TGTGCCAGCAGTATAGGACTATCCGGAGCCGATGAGCAGTTCTTC
CASSIGLSGADEQFF
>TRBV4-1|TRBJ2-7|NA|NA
TGCGCCAGCAGCCAAGAAGGAATGCGACAGCAGCAGAGGCAGTACTTC
CASSQEGMRQQQRQYF
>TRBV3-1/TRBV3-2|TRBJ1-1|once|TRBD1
TGTGCCAGCAGCCAAGCGGCTTGGCAGGGGGACACTGAAGCTTTCTTT
CASSQAAWQGDTEAFF
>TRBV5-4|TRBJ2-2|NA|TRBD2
TGTGCCAGCAGCGGACTAGCGGGAAATACCGGGGAGCTGTTTTTT
CASSGLAGNTGELFF
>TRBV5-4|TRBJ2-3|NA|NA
TGTGCCAGCAGCAAATCGGCGGGGACGGTCACAGATACGCAGTATTTT
CASSKSAGTVTDTQYF
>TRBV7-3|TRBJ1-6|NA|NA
TGTGCCAGCAGCCCCGATTATAATTCACCCCTCCACTTT
CASSPDYNSPLHF
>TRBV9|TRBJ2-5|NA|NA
TGTGCCAGCAGCGGTACCCCGGAGGCCGGAGAGACCCAGTACTTC
CASSGTPEAGETQYF
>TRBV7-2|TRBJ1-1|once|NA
TGTGCCAGCAGCTTAGGGGCCCCGGGATGGACTGAAGCTTTCTTT
CASSLGAPGWTEAFF
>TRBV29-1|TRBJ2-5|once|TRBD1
TGCAGCGTTGAAGGTGCCGGACAGGGGACAGAGACCCAGTACTTC
CSVEGAGQGTETQYF
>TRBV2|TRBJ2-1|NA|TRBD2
TGTGCCAGCACCTCTAGCGGGAGGGGGCAGTTGCGGGAGCAGTTCTTC
CASTSSGRGQLREQFF
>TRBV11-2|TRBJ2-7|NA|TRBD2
TGTGCCAGCAGCTTAGTTGGGTGGGGAGGGGCCGGCGAGCAGTACTTC
CASSLVGWGGAGEQYF
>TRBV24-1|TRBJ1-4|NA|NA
TGTGCCACCAGTGATTTGAGGCGCAGGCCTAATGAAAAACTGTTTTTT
CATSDLRRRPNEKLFF
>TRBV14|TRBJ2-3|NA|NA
TGTGCCAGCAGCCAAGTAGCTACAGGACCACATACGCAGTATTTT
CASSQVATGPHTQYF
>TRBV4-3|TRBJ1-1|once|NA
TGCGCCAGCAGCCAAGAAGGGGGAACGAACACTGAAGCTTTCTTT
CASSQEGGTNTEAFF
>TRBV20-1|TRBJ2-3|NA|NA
TGCAGTGCTAGTGTCCCTGGACCGTCAGGTGCAGATACGCAGTATTTT
CSASVPGPSGADTQYF
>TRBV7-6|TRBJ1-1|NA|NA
TGTGCCAGCAGCTTAGATCTGCGATGGCCTCACACTGAAGCTTTCTTT
CASSLDLRWPHTEAFF
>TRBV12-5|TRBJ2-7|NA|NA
TGTGCTAGTGGTGACCCCTCAGGGGGGACTAGTATTTACGAGCAGTACTTC
CASGDPSGGTSIYEQYF
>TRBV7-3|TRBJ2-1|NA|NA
TGTGCCAGCAGCTTAACTCCCTCACTCTGGGGAGTTTACAATGAGCAGTTCTTC
CASSLTPSLWGVYNEQFF
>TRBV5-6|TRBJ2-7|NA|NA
TGTGCCAGCAGCAGGGCCGGTTATAGGGAGGAGTACTTC
CASSRAGYREEYF
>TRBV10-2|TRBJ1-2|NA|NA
TGCGCCATAACCCCAGGGCTGAACTATGGCTACACCTTC
CAITPGLNYGYTF
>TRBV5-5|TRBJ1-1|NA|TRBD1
TGTGCCAGCAGCCCCGGACAGGGGGACACTGAAGCTTTCTTT
CASSPGQGDTEAFF
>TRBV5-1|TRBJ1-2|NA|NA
TGCGCCAGCAGCTTGGATCATGGAGCCCCCTTCTATGGCTACACCTTC
CASSLDHGAPFYGYTF